Listed here is a single T cell receptor beta chain. CDR1 MNHNY and CDR2 SVGAGI come from the germline V gene (reference sequence). The CDR3 runs to 13 residues. Trimming cost V 6 bases and J 4 bases; bases outside gene matches: 6. Original data processing: Nucleated cell number was recorded as an estimate derived from reference gene primer amplification. Clones were read by immunoSEQ multiplex PCR, and TCRdb kept only the in-frame ones, dropping some. The V and J calls and clone size were taken over from that table, and D and trimming were inferred from the DNA. The data hold about 75,000 clones, with around 72% observed a single time. The entry originates in a study of blood T cell repertoires in COVID-19.

Sample: peripheral blood. This chain links TRBV6-6 with TRBJ2-7; 7 bases map to TRBD2. This receptor was taken from a human donor with acute or convalescent COVID-19. The donor label of this sample is uncertain. The CDR3 sequence: CASRSGLSYEQYF. In nucleotides, the CDR3 is TGTGCCAGCAGATCGGGACTATCATACGAGCAGTACTTC.